Included here is one T cell receptor (beta chain) sequence, with context. This specimen comes from a study of blood T cell repertoires in COVID-19. Overall study: The analysed material was cDNA or gDNA that came from T cells, B-cell-depleted T cells, or PBMCs.

Original processing notes: How many nucleated cells were present was estimated from reference gene primer amplification. TCRdb's copy holds only in-frame clones and misses some; the assay was immunoSEQ multiplex PCR. D and trimming were read from the DNA, whereas the V and J calls and clone size are those reported in that table. The table records 150,000 to 200,000 clones, 70% to 80% of them present only once. The participants were between roughly 18 and 89 years old and came from under 25 US areas. Assignment of participants to cohorts was predicated upon participant-reported clinical history. This CDR3 comprises 15 residues. With 5 bases clipped from V and 1 base from J, the junction kept 7 bases outside the gene matches. The germline CDR1 and CDR2 sequences are LNHDA and SQIVND (reference sequence).

The source material was PBMCs or T cells enriched from blood (not recorded which). The sequence was collected from a woman between 45 and 60 years old who had recovered from COVID-19. The chain is built from TRBV19 and TRBJ1-1; 7 bases map to TRBD1. The CDR3 DNA sequence: TGTGCCAGTAGTCTCGACAGGGTGGCGAACACTGAAGCTTTCTTT. Translated, it gives CASSLDRVANTEAFF.